The 15 T cell receptor beta chains reported below all come from one sample, sequenced in a study of CD8+CD57+ T cells in acquired aplastic anemia. Profiles of TCR beta VDJ and CDR3 were generated from a genomic DNA template. TCRdb recomputed calls from the reads with MiXCR, one row per CDR3 protein. Here the sample spans 200,000 to 250,000 distinct CDR3 sequences, approximately 60% being singletons. The source material was sorted CD4+, CD8+, or CD8+CD57+ T cells (not recorded which) from PBMCs. Receptors originate from a human donor in good health.

Ten or more counts support this clonotype. The chain has TRBV12-5 and TRBJ2-3, with TRBD2 matching over 8 bases. The CDR3 extends over 17 amino acids. Germline V gene sequence: CDR1 LGHNT, CDR2 FRNRAP. The V gene end was trimmed by 5 bases and the J gene end by 2 bases; junction bases not matched to a gene: 12. The CDR3 DNA follows: TGTGCTAGTGGTCCTGATCCTTTGCGGGGGGTCACAGATACGCAGTATTTT. Its translation: CASGPDPLRGVTDTQYF.

This clonotype was seen ten or more times. The chain is built from TRBV7-7 and TRBJ1-1; D unresolved. The V gene's germline CDR1 is SSHAT and CDR2 FNYEAQ (reference sequence). V lost 4 bases and J 5 bases, leaving 11 bases between the germline ends. The CDR3 length is 13 residues. This chain's CDR3 is CASSSETGTEAFF. CDR3 coding DNA: TGTGCCAGCAGCTCGGAGACTGGGACTGAAGCTTTCTTT.

This clonotype occurred many times. V usage is TRBV19 and J usage is TRBJ2-3; TRBD1 might be the D (5 bases). The length of the CDR3 is 13 residues. From germline, CDR1 is LNHDA and CDR2 SQIVND (reference sequence). Trimming removed 1 base at V and 6 bases at J, with 8 bases between. The CDR3 is CASSIGGLDTQYF. The CDR3 bases are TGTGCCAGTAGTATAGGGGGCTTGGATACGCAGTATTTT. Variable domain in full (rest from reference TRBV19 and TRBJ2-3): DGGITQSPKYLFRKEGQNVTLSCEQNLNHDAMYWYRQDPGQGLRLIYYSQIVNDFQKGDIAEGYSVSREKKESFPLTVTSAQKNPTAFYLCASSIGGLDTQYFGPGTRLTVL.

CDR3 nucleotide sequence: TGTGCCAGCAGCTTAGATGTGGCAGGGGAGTACGAGCAGTACTTC. This codes for CASSLDVAGEYEQYF. The chain couples TRBV7-6 to TRBJ2-7, with D tentatively TRBD1 (6 bases). Trimming pared 1 base from V and 4 bases from J, leaving 14 bases between. The CDR3 extends over 15 amino acids. In germline, CDR1 is SGHVS, CDR2 FNYEAQ.

This clonotype occurred many times. The chain employs TRBV12-3 or TRBV12-4 and TRBJ2-7, with 11 bases lining up with TRBD2. Unmatched junction bases numbered 0, after V lost 2 bases and J lost 6 bases. CDR3 length: 13 amino acids. The CDR3 bases are TGTGCCAGCAGTTTAACTAGCGGGAGCGAGCAGTACTTC. This translates into CASSLTSGSEQYF.

This clonotype was observed at least ten times. The chain joins TRBV5-1 to TRBJ2-1, with D possibly being TRBD1 (7 bases). The length of the CDR3 is 14 residues. Looked up from germline, CDR1 is SGHRS and CDR2 is YFSETQ. V shed 4 bases and J shed 4 bases, with 12 bases lying between them. The CDR3 here is CASSQGGGYNEQFF. CDR3 DNA: TGCGCCAGCAGCCAGGGGGGCGGGTACAATGAGCAGTTCTTC.

The chain is built from TRBV29-1 and TRBJ2-1; D may be TRBD1 (8 bases). V lost 7 bases and J 1 base, leaving 26 bases between the germline ends. The CDR3 consists of 18 residues. Germline CDR1 is SQVTM and CDR2 is ANQGSEA. The CDR3 sequence: CSATGGQATYLSYNEQFF. The CDR3 coding sequence is TGCAGCGCTACGGGGGGACAGGCCACCTACCTTTCCTACAATGAGCAGTTCTTC.

This rearrangement joins TRBV7-9 to TRBJ1-1; D remains ambiguous. This CDR3 region has 13 residues. Per germline, CDR1 SEHNR and CDR2 FQNEAQ (reference sequence). Trimming removed 5 bases at V and 1 base at J, with 8 bases between. The CDR3 bases are TGTGCCAGCAGCCCTACCACGAACACTGAAGCTTTCTTT. Its translation is CASSPTTNTEAFF. Together with reference TRBV7-9 and TRBJ1-1, the CDR3 gives the full variable domain: DTGVSQNPRHKITKRGQNVTFRCDPISEHNRLYWYRQTLGQGPEFLTYFQNEAQLEKSRLLSDRFSAERPKGSFSTLEIQRTEQGDSAMYLCASSPTTNTEAFFGQGTRLTVV.

This clonotype was seen only a few times. The chain recombines TRBV10-3 with TRBJ1-3, with a weak D call TRBD1 (6 bases). The CDR3 spans 14 residues. Trimming removed 3 bases from V and 2 bases from J, with 8 bases in between. Germline CDR1 ENHRY, CDR2 SYGVKD. CDR3 sequence (DNA): TGTGCCATCAGTGACCAGGGGACTGGAAACACCATATATTTT. Protein: CAISDQGTGNTIYF.

This chain connects TRBV29-1 to TRBJ1-2, with 9 nucleotides matching TRBD1. Unmatched junction bases numbered 10, after V lost 7 bases and J lost 4 bases. Germline CDR1 is SQVTM and CDR2 is ANQGSEA. This CDR3 spans 14 amino acids. The CDR3 spells CSAVPGQGSYGYTF. The CDR3 coding sequence is TGCAGCGCGGTACCGGGACAGGGAAGCTATGGCTACACCTTC.

The chain uses TRBV9 and TRBJ1-2; 8 bases are shared with TRBD1. This CDR3 has 16 residues. With 3 bases clipped from V and 3 bases from J, the junction kept 10 bases outside the gene matches. CDR1 SGDLS and CDR2 YYNGEE come from the germline V gene. This chain's CDR3 is CASSGSGGTVYYGYTF. CDR3 coding DNA: TGTGCCAGCAGCGGCTCAGGGGGCACGGTTTACTATGGCTACACCTTC.

V usage is TRBV7-8 and J usage is TRBJ2-3, with D perhaps matching TRBD2 (7 bases). V shed 5 bases and J shed 3 bases, with 18 bases lying between them. Germline values: CDR1 SGHVS, CDR2 FQNEAQ. The CDR3 sequence is 16 residues long. The CDR3 region has the DNA TGTGCCAGCAGCCCAGAGGGGGGGGGGCCGACAGATACGCAGTATTTT. Translation gives CASSPEGGGPTDTQYF.

This rearrangement joins TRBV11-3 to TRBJ1-5; no clear D. CDR3 length: 14 amino acids. The germline gives CDR1 SGHNT, CDR2 YENEEA. Trimming took off 1 base at V and 6 bases at J, with 10 bases between the two ends. The chain's CDR3 is CASSLAPGSQPQHF. The CDR3 nucleotides are TGTGCCAGCAGCTTAGCCCCTGGGTCTCAGCCCCAGCATTTT. Looking up the rest from reference TRBV11-3 and TRBJ1-5 gives the full variable domain: EAGVVQSPRYKIIEKKQPVAFWCNPISGHNTLYWYLQNLGQGPELLIRYENEEAVDDSQLPKDRFSAERLKGVDSTLKIQPAELGDSAVYLCASSLAPGSQPQHFGDGTRLSIL.

The gene calls are TRBV7-9 and TRBJ2-3; D remains unclear. The V gene lost 1 base and the J gene lost 0 bases, with 5 bases spanning the gap. The CDR3 extends over 14 amino acids. Germline assignment: CDR1 SEHNR and CDR2 FQNEAQ (reference sequence). This CDR3 is CASSLEYSTDTQYF. CDR3 DNA: TGTGCCAGCAGCTTAGAATATAGCACAGATACGCAGTATTTT.

This rearrangement joins TRBV2 to TRBJ2-7; D gene uncertain. Trimming pared 4 bases from V and 4 bases from J, leaving 5 bases between. CDR3 length: 11 residues. Germline assignment: CDR1 SNHLY and CDR2 FYNNEI. The CDR3 reads CASSVKYEQYF. The CDR3 region has the DNA TGTGCCAGCAGTGTTAAGTACGAGCAGTACTTC.